Ten or more counts support the clone carrying this TCR beta chain. Deep was the level at which the assay was run. The data were produced by immunoSEQ multiplex PCR, yet TCRdb's version contains in-frame clones alone and is incomplete. This sample has 550,000 to 700,000 clones, with around four fifths found just once. V was cut by 5 bases and J by 1 base, with 10 bases left in between. CDR1 and CDR2 from the germline V gene are SEHNR and FQNEAQ (reference sequence). The CDR3 length is 14 residues. The sample originates from a study of shared clonotypes between healthy human individuals. What was sequenced was memory CD4+ T cells sorted from blood. Noted subset: CD45RA-negative fraction. This clonotype was obtained from a woman aged 25-40 years in good health. The V call is TRBV7-9, the J call TRBJ2-3; D gene uncertain. CDR3 loop: CASSPSSGTDTQYF. The CDR3 DNA follows: TGTGCCAGCAGCCCCTCGAGTGGCACAGATACGCAGTATTTT.